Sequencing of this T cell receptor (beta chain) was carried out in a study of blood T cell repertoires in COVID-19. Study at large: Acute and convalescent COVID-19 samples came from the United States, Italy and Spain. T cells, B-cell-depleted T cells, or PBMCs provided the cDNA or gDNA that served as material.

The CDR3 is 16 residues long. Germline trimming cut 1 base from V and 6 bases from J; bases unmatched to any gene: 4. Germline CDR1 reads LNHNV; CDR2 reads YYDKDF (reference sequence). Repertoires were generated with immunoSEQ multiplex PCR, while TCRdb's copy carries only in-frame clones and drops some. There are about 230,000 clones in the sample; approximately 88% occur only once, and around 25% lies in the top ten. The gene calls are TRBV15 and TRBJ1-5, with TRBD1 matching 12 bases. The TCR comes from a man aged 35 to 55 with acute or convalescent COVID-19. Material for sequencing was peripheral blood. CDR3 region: CATSRAPGQGAQPQHF. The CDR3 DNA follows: TGTGCCACCAGCAGAGCTCCGGGACAGGGGGCTCAGCCCCAGCATTTT.